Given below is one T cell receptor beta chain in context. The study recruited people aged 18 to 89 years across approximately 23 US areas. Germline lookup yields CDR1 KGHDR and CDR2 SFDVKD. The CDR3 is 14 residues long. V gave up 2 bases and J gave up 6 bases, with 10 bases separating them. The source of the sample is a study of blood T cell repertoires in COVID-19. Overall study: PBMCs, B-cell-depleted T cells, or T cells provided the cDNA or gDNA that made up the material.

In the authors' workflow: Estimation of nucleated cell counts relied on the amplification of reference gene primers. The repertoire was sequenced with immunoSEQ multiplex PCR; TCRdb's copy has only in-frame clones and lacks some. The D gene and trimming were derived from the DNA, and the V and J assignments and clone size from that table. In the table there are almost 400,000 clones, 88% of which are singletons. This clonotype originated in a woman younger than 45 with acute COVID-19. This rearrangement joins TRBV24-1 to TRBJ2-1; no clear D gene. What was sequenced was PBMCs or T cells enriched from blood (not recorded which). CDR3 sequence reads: CATSDSRLINEQFF. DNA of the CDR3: TGTGCCACCAGTGATTCGAGGCTGATCAATGAGCAGTTCTTC.